Each of the 30 T cell receptor beta chains below was sequenced from the same sample in a study of blood T cell repertoires in COVID-19. The protocol was immunoSEQ multiplex PCR, while the TCRdb copy is restricted to in-frame clones and leaves out a portion. This sample has some 260,000 clones, with approximately 80% found just once. Sequencing was done on a sample of peripheral blood. The receptors were sampled from a man of 80 years or more with acute or convalescent COVID-19.

The genes are TRBV5-1 and TRBJ1-1, with D possibly being TRBD1 (5 bases). Germline V lookup: CDR1 SGHRS, CDR2 YFSETQ. Trimming took 3 bases from V and 3 from J, leaving 9 bases between them. The CDR3 has 13 residues. The CDR3 DNA sequence: TGCGCCAGCAGCTCTGACAGTTACACTGAAGCTTTCTTT. It yields the protein CASSSDSYTEAFF.

The chain carries TRBV7-2 and TRBJ1-5; TRBD1 matches at 8 bases. The CDR3 is 15 amino acids. Germline V gene data show CDR1 as SGHTA and CDR2 as FQGNSA. With 5 bases clipped from V and 4 bases from J, the junction kept 7 bases outside the gene matches. The chain's CDR3 is CASSPDRAINQPQHF. The DNA for the CDR3 is TGTGCCAGCAGCCCGGACAGGGCAATTAATCAGCCCCAGCATTTT.

V gene TRBV29-1 combines with J gene TRBJ2-1, with a tentative D call TRBD2 (6 bases). The CDR3 is 13 amino acids. V was cut by 2 bases and J by 8 bases, with 13 bases left in between. CDR1 SQVTM and CDR2 ANQGSEA come from the germline V gene. DNA of the CDR3: TGCAGCGTTGAATCAGACCGGGGGTATGAGCAGTTCTTC. It specifies CSVESDRGYEQFF.

The chain uses TRBV14 and TRBJ1-6, with TRBD1 as a possible D gene (5 bases). Trimming removed 0 bases at V and 8 bases at J, with 17 bases between. Per germline, CDR1 SGHDN and CDR2 FVKESK. The length of the CDR3 is 17 residues. Here the CDR3 reads CASSQDLWEGLDSPLHF. The CDR3, as DNA: TGTGCCAGCAGCCAAGATTTGTGGGAGGGGTTGGATTCACCCCTCCACTTT.

In DNA form, the CDR3 reads TGCGCCAGCAGTCGTACCTCCGGGACACAAGACACCGGGGAGCTGTTTTTT. The encoded protein is CASSRTSGTQDTGELFF. The chain employs TRBV23-1 and TRBJ2-2; perhaps TRBD1 as D (6 bases). TRBV23-1 has ORF status, its function being uncertain. Trimming stripped 4 bases from V and 3 bases from J, with 18 bases between. The CDR3 is 17 amino acids.

The gene calls are TRBV10-3 and TRBJ2-1; the match to TRBD2 covers 10 bases. Germline V gene sequence: CDR1 ENHRY, CDR2 SYGVKD. The CDR3 covers 15 residues. J gave up 5 bases and V 0 bases, and 1 base lay outside the gene matches. CDR3 in amino acids: CAISESGLANNEQFF. CDR3 nucleotides: TGTGCCATCAGTGAGTCGGGACTAGCGAACAATGAGCAGTTCTTC.

This chain joins TRBV19 and TRBJ2-7, with 9 positions matching TRBD2. V lost 4 bases to trimming and J lost 3 bases; unmatched junction nucleotides: 7. This CDR3 is 15 amino acids long. CDR1 is LNHDA and CDR2 is SQIVND in the germline V gene (reference sequence). CDR3 residues: CASSTYGTSSYEQYF. DNA for the CDR3: TGTGCCAGTAGTACGTACGGGACTAGCAGCTACGAGCAGTACTTC. Full variable domain (rest looked up from reference TRBV19 and TRBJ2-7): DGGITQSPKYLFRKEGQNVTLSCEQNLNHDAMYWYRQDPGQGLRLIYYSQIVNDFQKGDIAEGYSVSREKKESFPLTVTSAQKNPTAFYLCASSTYGTSSYEQYFGPGTRLTVT.

Only one count was recorded for this clone. This CDR3 reads CASSYGTGRADTQYF. The CDR3 DNA is TGTGCCAGCAGCTACGGGACAGGGAGGGCAGATACGCAGTATTTT. The rearrangement joins TRBV7-2 to TRBJ2-3, with 9 bases that match TRBD1. Germline CDR1 is SGHTA and CDR2 is FQGNSA. The CDR3 has 15 amino acids. Trimming removed 4 bases from V and 4 bases from J; junction bases left unmatched: 6.

V gene TRBV30 combines with J gene TRBJ1-4, with 7 positions matching TRBD1. The CDR3 is made up of 14 amino acids. With V trimmed by 2 bases and J by 10 bases, 10 bases remained unmatched. The germline V gene has CDR1 GTSNPN and CDR2 SVGIG (reference sequence). As DNA, the CDR3 is TGTGCCTGGAGTATAAGGGGGCGTCGAGGAAAACTGTTTTTT. This sequence encodes CAWSIRGRRGKLFF.

The rearrangement joins TRBV5-1 to TRBJ2-1, with 10 bases aligning to TRBD2. V gave up 4 bases and J gave up 4 bases; unmatched junction bases: 5. Per germline, CDR1 SGHRS and CDR2 YFSETQ. The CDR3 is made up of 15 amino acids. The CDR3 loop is CASSPGLADYNEQFF. CDR3 DNA sequence: TGCGCCAGCAGCCCCGGACTAGCGGATTACAATGAGCAGTTCTTC.

As to this clone: Other DNA sequences in the sample encode the same CDR3. The CDR3 region is CASSSQGGEQYF. CDR3 coding DNA: TGCGCCAGCAGCTCCCAGGGAGGTGAGCAGTACTTC. The gene calls are TRBV5-1 and TRBJ2-7; maybe TRBD2 (6 bases). V was pared by 3 bases and J by 7 bases, with 11 bases between. CDR1 is SGHRS and CDR2 is YFSETQ in the germline V gene. There are 12 residues in the CDR3.

The CDR3 reads CASSLGGWGRGSPLHF. The CDR3 bases are TGTGCCAGCAGCTTAGGCGGTTGGGGGCGAGGTTCACCCCTCCACTTT. The J gene is TRBJ1-6, the V gene TRBV13, with a tentative D call TRBD1 (6 bases). The germline gives CDR1 PRHDT, CDR2 FYEKMQ (reference sequence). With 0 bases removed from V and 9 bases from J, the gap between germline ends came to 15 bases. CDR3 size: 16 residues.

This chain connects TRBV5-6 to TRBJ1-2; 10 bases fit TRBD1. This CDR3 region has 16 residues. With 5 bases clipped from V and 5 bases from J, the junction kept 12 bases outside the gene matches. Germline loops: CDR1 SGHDT, CDR2 YYEEEE. The CDR3 sequence: CASRDMTGGQGYGYTF. The CDR3 DNA reads TGTGCCAGCAGGGATATGACAGGGGGCCAGGGATATGGCTACACCTTC.

The genes are TRBV28 and TRBJ2-4, with 8 nucleotides matching TRBD2. In germline, CDR1 is MDHEN, CDR2 SYDVKM. With 6 bases clipped from V and 6 bases from J, the junction kept 1 base outside the gene matches. There are 12 residues in the CDR3. The CDR3 sequence: CASRTSGNIQYF. In DNA form, the CDR3 reads TGTGCCAGCAGAACTAGCGGAAACATTCAGTACTTC.

This chain's CDR3 is CASSLAGGRSYNEQFF. The CDR3 nucleotides are TGTGCCAGCAGCTTGGCCGGCGGGCGGTCCTACAATGAGCAGTTCTTC. V gene TRBV5-4 combines with J gene TRBJ2-1, with D perhaps matching TRBD2 (5 bases). This CDR3 comprises 16 residues. Trimming removed 0 bases at V and 1 base at J, with 11 bases between. CDR1 is SGHNT, CDR2 YYREEE, per germline (reference sequence).

The rearrangement joins TRBV4-2 to TRBJ2-1; 8 bases are shared with TRBD2. Per germline, CDR1 LGHNA and CDR2 YNFKEQ. This CDR3 has 16 residues. V shed 2 bases and J 7 bases; nucleotides not matched to a gene: 10. The CDR3 bases are TGTGCCAGCAGCCAACAACCGGGACTAGGGTCTAATGAGCAGTTCTTC. Translating it yields CASSQQPGLGSNEQFF.

This chain links TRBV30 with TRBJ1-4; D is uncertain. Trimming took 4 bases from V and 10 from J, leaving 10 bases between them. Germline V gives CDR1 GTSNPN, CDR2 SVGIG (reference sequence). This CDR3 contains 11 residues. Here the CDR3 DNA reads TGTGCCTGGACCGCAGGTGGAAAACTGTTTTTT. Translated, it gives CAWTAGGKLFF.

The chain's CDR3 is CASSLSGMGGADTQYF. DNA for the CDR3: TGTGCCAGCAGCTTGTCGGGGATGGGAGGGGCAGATACGCAGTATTTT. The chain has TRBV7-9 and TRBJ2-3; 7 bases align to TRBD2. Trimming removed 3 bases from V and 4 bases from J; junction bases left unmatched: 10. The CDR3 has 16 amino acids. Germline V gene sequence: CDR1 SEHNR, CDR2 FQNEAQ (reference sequence).

This clone was detected a few times. This rearrangement joins TRBV5-1 to TRBJ2-4; possible D gene TRBD1, 5 bases. The CDR3 runs to 16 residues. Between the trimmed V and J ends, which lost 1 base and 3 bases, there was a span of 14 bases. Germline V gene data show CDR1 as SGHRS and CDR2 as YFSETQ. CDR3 in amino acids: CASSLYRQGGKNIQYF. The CDR3 region has the DNA TGCGCCAGCAGCTTGTATCGTCAGGGCGGCAAAAACATTCAGTACTTC.

This chain joins TRBV5-5 and TRBJ2-1, with D perhaps TRBD2 (5 bases). With 0 bases removed from V and 10 bases from J, the gap between germline ends came to 11 bases. CDR1 and CDR2 (germline): SGHKS, YYEKEE (reference sequence). This CDR3 has 13 residues. In nucleotides, the CDR3 is TGTGCCAGCAGCTTGGCCATTAGGGAGGAGCAGTTCTTC. Its translation: CASSLAIREEQFF.

This rearrangement joins TRBV4-1 to TRBJ2-2, with D possibly matching TRBD1 (5 bases). The CDR3 spans 18 residues. V was cut by 0 bases and J by 3 bases, with 17 bases left in between. Germline CDR1 is MGHRA and CDR2 is YSYEKL. CDR3 bases: TGCGCCAGCAGCCAAGAGGGGCTTCGAGATCGATACACCGGGGAGCTGTTTTTT. Amino acids: CASSQEGLRDRYTGELFF.

The rearrangement links TRBV4-1 to TRBJ2-3; D perhaps matches TRBD1 (5 bases). Germline values: CDR1 MGHRA, CDR2 YSYEKL. V was clipped by 10 bases and J by 2 bases, with 16 bases between them. This CDR3 region has 14 residues. CDR3 DNA sequence: TGCGCCACCCAGGGATCCCTATTCACAGATACGCAGTATTTT. Its translation is CATQGSLFTDTQYF.

The chain couples TRBV7-2 to TRBJ2-4; 8 bases match TRBD1. CDR3 length: 14 residues. From germline, CDR1 is SGHTA and CDR2 FQGNSA. J was trimmed by 5 bases and V by 5 bases; bases with no gene match: 5. CDR3: CASSLRGLENIQYF. The CDR3 DNA sequence: TGTGCCAGCAGCCTCAGGGGGCTCGAAAACATTCAGTACTTC.

This chain joins TRBV19 and TRBJ2-3; D remains unclear. V lost 3 bases to trimming and J lost 2 bases, with 12 bases between them. CDR1 is LNHDA and CDR2 is SQIVND in the germline V gene (reference sequence). The CDR3 is 15 residues long. The CDR3 spells CASSMAAPNTDTQYF. As DNA, the CDR3 is TGTGCCAGTAGTATGGCGGCTCCGAACACAGATACGCAGTATTTT.

The chain links TRBV11-2 to TRBJ1-5, with a tentative D call TRBD1 (5 bases). V was trimmed by 1 base and J by 0 bases, leaving 19 bases between them. This CDR3 is built from 19 residues. Germline loops: CDR1 SGHAT, CDR2 FQNNGV. CDR3 coding DNA: TGTGCCAGCAGCTTAGCAATTCGGGGGGAAGGAAATAGCAATCAGCCCCAGCATTTT. It yields the protein CASSLAIRGEGNSNQPQHF.

The chain combines TRBV13 with TRBJ2-3; no clear D. Per germline, CDR1 PRHDT and CDR2 FYEKMQ (reference sequence). The ends were cut back, 2 bases at V and 0 bases at J, with 9 bases in the middle. The CDR3 runs 15 residues. Here the CDR3 reads CASSLRQSSTDTQYF. CDR3 DNA: TGTGCCAGCAGCTTACGTCAGTCTAGCACAGATACGCAGTATTTT.

CDR3 sequence reads: CASSPSRRTRNTEAFF. The CDR3 coding sequence is TGTGCCAGCAGCCCGTCGCGGCGCACTAGGAACACTGAAGCTTTCTTT. The chain links TRBV7-9 to TRBJ1-1, with D hard to call. Deletions cut 5 bases from V and 1 base from J, with 17 bases between. Per germline, CDR1 SEHNR and CDR2 FQNEAQ (reference sequence). The CDR3 spans 16 residues. Full variable domain (missing parts from reference TRBV7-9 and TRBJ1-1): DTGVSQNPRHKITKRGQNVTFRCDPISEHNRLYWYRQTLGQGPEFLTYFQNEAQLEKSRLLSDRFSAERPKGSFSTLEIQRTEQGDSAMYLCASSPSRRTRNTEAFFGQGTRLTVV.

In regard to this clone: The same CDR3 is also encoded by other DNA sequences in this sample. V usage is TRBV19 and J usage is TRBJ1-2, with 10 bases that match TRBD1. There are 17 residues in the CDR3. V dropped 3 bases and J dropped 0; count of bases not matched to a gene: 7. Germline V lookup: CDR1 LNHDA, CDR2 SQIVND (reference sequence). The CDR3 protein is CASSIGTGAAANYGYTF. CDR3 in DNA: TGTGCCAGTAGTATTGGGACAGGGGCGGCCGCTAACTATGGCTACACCTTC.

The chain uses TRBV5-1 and TRBJ1-1; 7 positions agree with TRBD1. The CDR3 spans 13 residues. After removal of 2 bases from V and 6 bases from J, the junction contained 4 bases not matched to a gene. Germline V gene sequence: CDR1 SGHRS, CDR2 YFSETQ. Written as DNA, the CDR3 is TGCGCCAGCAGCTTACAGGGGTCCCCTGAAGCTTTCTTT. Its protein product is CASSLQGSPEAFF.

V usage is TRBV5-1 and J usage is TRBJ1-2; D is possibly TRBD1 (5 bases). Germline V CDR1 and CDR2: SGHRS, YFSETQ. V lost 3 bases to trimming and J lost 2 bases, with 14 bases between them. CDR3 length: 15 residues. The CDR3 protein is CASSSRATGNYGYTF. The CDR3 DNA reads as TGCGCCAGCAGCTCCCGGGCCACAGGAAACTATGGCTACACCTTC.